Following are 22 T cell receptor beta chains from one sample sequenced in a study of cytomegalovirus exposure and HLA in healthy donors. The study ran its PCR with 60 Vbeta and 13 Jbeta primers. Some clones are missing from TCRdb's copy, which holds only in-frame ones; the method was immunoSEQ multiplex PCR. This table has around 190,000 clones, just under 75% appearing once. Sequences were obtained from PBMCs. All receptors derive from a woman aged 30 to 39 in good health and CMV-seropositive.

The chain couples TRBV7-9 to TRBJ1-2, with unresolved D. The CDR3 totals 15 residues. With 1 base removed from V and 5 bases from J, the gap between germline ends came to 14 bases. Germline values: CDR1 SEHNR, CDR2 FQNEAQ (reference sequence). For the CDR3, the DNA is TGTGCCAGCAGCTTAGAACAGCTTTCCTTTTATGGCTACACCTTC. Translation: CASSLEQLSFYGYTF.

The chain carries TRBV7-9 and TRBJ1-1; D possibly corresponds to TRBD1 (5 bases). CDR3 length: 14 residues. Germline V lookup: CDR1 SEHNR, CDR2 FQNEAQ (reference sequence). V shed 1 base and J shed 3 bases, with 9 bases lying between them. CDR3 nucleotides: TGTGCCAGCAGCTTAGTCGGAGGGGACACTGAAGCTTTCTTT. Translating gives CASSLVGGDTEAFF.

For the CDR3, the DNA is TGTGCCAGCAGCTTAGTAATGCGGAGCGATGAGCAGTTCTTC. The encoded protein is CASSLVMRSDEQFF. The chain recombines TRBV11-2 with TRBJ2-1; no firm D call. Deletions cut 1 base from V and 8 bases from J, with 12 bases between. This CDR3 contains 14 residues. Per the germline V gene, CDR1 is SGHAT and CDR2 is FQNNGV.

This clone was recorded a few times. This chain links TRBV13 with TRBJ2-7; maybe TRBD2 (6 bases). The germline CDR1 and CDR2 sequences are PRHDT and FYEKMQ (reference sequence). Deletions cut 3 bases from V and 7 bases from J, with 13 bases between. This CDR3 comprises 13 residues. The CDR3 sequence: CASSLFHAGEQYF. The DNA for the CDR3 is TGTGCCAGCAGCTTGTTCCACGCGGGGGAGCAGTACTTC.

CDR3 residues: CASSPGRSGFEKLFF. The CDR3 DNA reads as TGTGCCAGCAGCCCCGGCCGTTCGGGTTTTGAAAAACTGTTTTTT. This rearrangement joins TRBV6-5 to TRBJ1-4; D call uncertain. The CDR3 has 15 amino acids. Germline V CDR1 and CDR2: MNHEY, SVGAGI. V was clipped by 6 bases and J by 7 bases, with 18 bases between them.

The CDR3, as DNA: TGTGCCATCAGTGAGGGCCAGGGCGTCGGCGAACTGTTTTTT. It specifies CAISEGQGVGELFF. The chain combines TRBV10-3 with TRBJ1-4, with a possible D match to TRBD1 (5 bases). Germline CDR1 and CDR2: ENHRY and SYGVKD. CDR3 length: 14 amino acids. The V and J ends lost 2 bases and 12 bases respectively, with 16 bases between them.

The chain uses TRBV5-6 and TRBJ1-4; tentative D call: TRBD1 (5 bases). The germline gives CDR1 SGHDT, CDR2 YYEEEE. V lost 3 bases and J lost 6, with 24 bases in between. The CDR3 totals 18 residues. CDR3 nucleotide sequence: TGTGCCAGCAGCTCACTTCGAAGGAGGGGAGGCCAGGATGAAAAACTGTTTTTT. Its protein product is CASSSLRRRGGQDEKLFF.

This clone came up once. The chain links TRBV29-1 to TRBJ1-2; 8 bases are a match to TRBD1. V lost 3 bases, J lost 3 bases, and 9 bases stayed unmatched. The CDR3 runs to 15 residues. Germline loops: CDR1 SQVTM, CDR2 ANQGSEA. The CDR3 nucleotides read TGCAGCGTTGACTACAGGGGGGAAATCGACTATGGCTACACCTTC. This encodes CSVDYRGEIDYGYTF. Complete variable domain (other parts from reference TRBV29-1 and TRBJ1-2): SAVISQKPSRDICQRGTSLTIQCQVDSQVTMMFWYRQQPGQSLTLIATANQGSEATYESGFVIDKFPISRPNLTFSTLTVSNMSPEDSSIYLCSVDYRGEIDYGYTFGSGTRLTVV.

The rearrangement joins TRBV6-5 to TRBJ2-7; 7 bases fit TRBD2. CDR1 and CDR2 from the germline V gene are MNHEY and SVGAGI. This CDR3 is built from 16 residues. With V trimmed by 0 bases and J by 0 bases, 5 bases remained unmatched. CDR3 DNA sequence: TGTGCCAGCAGTTACTCGAGGGCTAGCGGCTCCTACGAGCAGTACTTC. Translating gives CASSYSRASGSYEQYF.

Details on this clone: One junction end does not reproduce the germline sequence, and a read error may be involved. V usage is TRBV7-9 and J usage is TRBJ1-4; no clear D. Germline assignment: CDR1 SEHNR and CDR2 FQNEAQ (reference sequence). The CDR3 totals 15 residues. CDR3 amino acids: CSSSPPPATNEKLFF. The CDR3 DNA follows: TGTTCCAGCAGCCCCCCGCCAGCAACTAATGAAAAACTGTTTTTT.

The CDR3 DNA sequence: TGTGCCAGCAGCCTCGGACTGTTCTACGAGCAGTACTTC. As protein: CASSLGLFYEQYF. The V call is TRBV27, the J call TRBJ2-7; D might be TRBD2 (5 bases). CDR1 is MNHEY, CDR2 SMNVEV, per germline (reference sequence). The CDR3 consists of 13 residues. The germline V and J ends were trimmed by 6 bases and 3 bases, with 12 bases remaining between them.

The chain links TRBV5-1 to TRBJ1-2; the D gene is possibly TRBD1 (5 bases). Trimming left V 3 bases short and J 8 bases short, with 17 bases between. In germline, CDR1 is SGHRS, CDR2 YFSETQ. There are 14 residues in the CDR3. CDR3 loop: CASSSGGTGNGYTF. The CDR3 DNA reads TGCGCCAGCAGCTCAGGAGGGACGGGAAACGGCTACACCTTC. The complete variable domain, with remaining parts taken from reference TRBV5-1 and TRBJ1-2, reads KAGVTQTPRYLIKTRGQQVTLSCSPISGHRSVSWYQQTPGQGLQFLFEYFSETQRNKGNFPGRFSGRQFSNSRSEMNVSTLELGDSALYLCASSSGGTGNGYTFGSGTRLTVV.

V is TRBV7-9 and J is TRBJ2-1; the match to TRBD2 covers 7 bases. The length of the CDR3 is 15 residues. Germline V gene lookup returns CDR1 SEHNR and CDR2 FQNEAQ (reference sequence). V dropped 5 bases and J dropped 10; count of bases not matched to a gene: 14. The CDR3 region is CASSPEWDYRGEQFF. The DNA for the CDR3 is TGTGCCAGCAGCCCAGAATGGGACTACCGCGGGGAGCAGTTCTTC.

The rearrangement links TRBV6-5 to TRBJ2-7, with 8 bases matching TRBD2. Trimming at V came to 5 bases and at J to 8 bases, leaving 14 bases not matched to a gene. The CDR3 runs 15 residues. CDR1 is MNHEY, CDR2 SVGAGI, per germline. The CDR3 protein is CASSPLGGGRNKQYF. CDR3 DNA sequence: TGTGCCAGCAGTCCCTTAGGTGGCGGGAGGAATAAGCAGTACTTC.

This sequence joins TRBV5-1 and TRBJ1-6; 8 positions match TRBD1. Germline trimming cut 4 bases from V and 7 bases from J; bases unmatched to any gene: 4. CDR3 length equals 14 residues. The germline gives CDR1 SGHRS, CDR2 YFSETQ. The CDR3 coding sequence is TGCGCCAGCAGCCCCCGGACAGGGAATTCACCCCTCCACTTT. As protein: CASSPRTGNSPLHF.

The chain combines TRBV25-1 with TRBJ2-3; a weak D match, TRBD2 (6 bases). Trimming removed 4 bases from V and 3 bases from J, with 17 bases in between. Germline V gene data show CDR1 as MGHDK and CDR2 as SYGVNS. The length of the CDR3 is 16 residues. This CDR3 reads CASSGGGPGVTDTQYF. Written as DNA, the CDR3 is TGTGCCAGCAGTGGTGGGGGACCGGGAGTAACAGATACGCAGTATTTT.

This clone came up once. The chain links TRBV15 to TRBJ1-2; TRBD1 matches at 10 bases. J was trimmed by 7 bases and V by 1 base; bases with no gene match: 6. Germline V gives CDR1 LNHNV, CDR2 YYDKDF (reference sequence). This CDR3 contains 15 residues. The CDR3 bases are TGTGCCACCAGCAGAGGGACCGGGACAGGGGCTGGCTACACCTTC. It is translated as CATSRGTGTGAGYTF.

In DNA, the CDR3 is TGTGCCAGCAGCTTATCCAACTGGAGCTCCTACGAGCAGTACTTC. Translation: CASSLSNWSSYEQYF. V usage is TRBV7-9 and J usage is TRBJ2-7, with D hard to call. This CDR3 region has 15 residues. Germline CDR1 and CDR2: SEHNR and FQNEAQ (reference sequence). V was trimmed by 2 bases and J by 0 bases, leaving 11 bases between them.

This clone was observed a handful of times. This chain connects TRBV6-5 to TRBJ1-4; 8 nucleotides align to TRBD1. The CDR3 has 15 residues. V was clipped by 5 bases and J by 10 bases; unmatched bases: 12. Germline CDR1 and CDR2: MNHEY and SVGAGI. The CDR3 reads CASSTFRTGYGKLFF. The CDR3, as DNA: TGTGCCAGCAGTACCTTTAGGACAGGGTATGGAAAACTGTTTTTT.

The rearrangement joins TRBV28 to TRBJ1-2; 9 bases line up with TRBD1. The germline V gene encodes CDR1 MDHEN and CDR2 SYDVKM. Trimming removed 6 bases from V and 5 bases from J; junction bases left unmatched: 7. This CDR3 is 14 amino acids long. The CDR3 coding sequence is TGTGCCAGCAGCCTAGCCGGGACAGGGTATGGCTACACCTTC. It is translated as CASSLAGTGYGYTF.

The chain combines TRBV4-1 with TRBJ1-5; TRBD1 aligns across 9 bases. The CDR3 is made up of 15 amino acids. Looked up from germline, CDR1 is MGHRA and CDR2 is YSYEKL. Trimming cost V 3 bases and J 4 bases; bases outside gene matches: 4. The chain's CDR3 is CASSHTGTGNQPQHF. CDR3 sequence (DNA): TGCGCCAGCAGCCATACCGGGACAGGGAATCAGCCCCAGCATTTT.

A few counts support this clone. The chain recombines TRBV6-1 with TRBJ2-3; D unresolved. In germline, CDR1 is MNHNS, CDR2 SASEGT. CDR3 length: 14 residues. Trimming left V 4 bases short and J 6 bases short, with 14 bases between. CDR3 region: CASSVGSSEDTQYF. The CDR3 DNA sequence: TGTGCCAGCAGTGTGGGTAGCTCCGAGGATACGCAGTATTTT.